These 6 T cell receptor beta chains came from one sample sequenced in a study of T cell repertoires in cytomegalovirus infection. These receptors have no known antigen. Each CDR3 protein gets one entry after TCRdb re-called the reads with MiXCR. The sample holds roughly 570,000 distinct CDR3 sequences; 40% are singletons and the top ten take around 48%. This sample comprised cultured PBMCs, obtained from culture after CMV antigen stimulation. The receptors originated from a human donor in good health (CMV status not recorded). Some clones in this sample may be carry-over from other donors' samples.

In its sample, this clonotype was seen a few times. The CDR3 DNA follows: TGTGCCAGCAGCTTAGGGGGTGGGGTTACTGAAGCTTTCTTT. Its translation is CASSLGGGVTEAFF. V usage is TRBV7-2 and J usage is TRBJ1-1, with D uncertain. Germline assignment: CDR1 SGHTA and CDR2 FQGNSA. The germline V and J ends were trimmed by 1 base and 5 bases, with 11 bases remaining between them. The CDR3 is 14 amino acids. Supplemented by reference TRBV7-2 and TRBJ1-1, the full variable domain reads GAGVSQSPSNKVTEKGKDVELRCDPISGHTALYWYRQSLGQGLEFLIYFQGNSAPDKSGLPSDRFSAERTGGSVSTLTIQRTQQEDSAVYLCASSLGGGVTEAFFGQGTRLTVV.

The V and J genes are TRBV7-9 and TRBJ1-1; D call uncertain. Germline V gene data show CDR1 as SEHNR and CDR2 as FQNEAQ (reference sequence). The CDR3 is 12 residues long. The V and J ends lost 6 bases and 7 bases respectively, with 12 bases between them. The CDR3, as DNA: TGTGCCAGCAGATCCCTTCCTAGTGAAGCTTTCTTT. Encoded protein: CASRSLPSEAFF.

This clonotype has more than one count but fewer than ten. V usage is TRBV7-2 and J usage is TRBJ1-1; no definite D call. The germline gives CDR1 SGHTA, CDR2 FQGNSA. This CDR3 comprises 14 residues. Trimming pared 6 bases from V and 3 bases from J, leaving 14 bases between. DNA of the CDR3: TGTGCCAGCAGTGCAGGACCGTGGGACACTGAAGCTTTCTTT. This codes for CASSAGPWDTEAFF.

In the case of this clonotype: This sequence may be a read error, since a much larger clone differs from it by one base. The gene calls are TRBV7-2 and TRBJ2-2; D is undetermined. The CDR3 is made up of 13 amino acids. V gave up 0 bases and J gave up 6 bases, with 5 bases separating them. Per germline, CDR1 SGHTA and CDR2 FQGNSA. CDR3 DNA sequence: TGTGCCAGCAGCTTAGCGTACGCCGGGGAGCTGTTTTTT. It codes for CASSLAYAGELFF.

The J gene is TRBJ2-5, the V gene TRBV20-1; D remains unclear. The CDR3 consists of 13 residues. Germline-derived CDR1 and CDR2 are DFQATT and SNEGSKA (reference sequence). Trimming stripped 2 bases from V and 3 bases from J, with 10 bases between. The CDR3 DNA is TGCAGTGCTAGACGGACCCGAGAAGAGACCCAGTACTTC. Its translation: CSARRTREETQYF.

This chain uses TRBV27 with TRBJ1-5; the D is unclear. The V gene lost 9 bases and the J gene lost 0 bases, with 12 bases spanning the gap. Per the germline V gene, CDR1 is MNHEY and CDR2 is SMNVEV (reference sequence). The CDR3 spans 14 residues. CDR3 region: CASRPLSSNQPQHF. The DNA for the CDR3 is TGTGCCAGTCGCCCCCTGAGTAGCAATCAGCCCCAGCATTTT.